One and the same sample provided the 17 T cell receptor beta chains below, sequenced in a study of blood T cell repertoires in COVID-19. Assay used: immunoSEQ multiplex PCR; TCRdb lists only in-frame clones, some missing. The sample holds some 78,000 clones, less than 90% seen once. The sample comprised peripheral blood. The receptors were gathered from a man aged 50 to 59 with acute or convalescent COVID-19.

This clone was detected only a few times. V and J are TRBV7-8 and TRBJ1-1; D gene unclear. Germline V gene lookup returns CDR1 SGHVS and CDR2 FQNEAQ. The CDR3 consists of 20 residues. V was shortened by 1 base and J by 1 base, with 25 bases between the two germline ends. As DNA, the CDR3 is TGTGCCAGCAGCTTAGAAAGACCAAGGACCCTAGCTACCCCGAACACTGAAGCTTTCTTT. Amino acids: CASSLERPRTLATPNTEAFF.

The chain is built from TRBV2 and TRBJ1-2; D is perhaps TRBD1 (6 bases). The CDR3 has 12 residues. Germline-derived CDR1 and CDR2 are SNHLY and FYNNEI. V shed 4 bases and J shed 5 bases, with 8 bases lying between them. Here the CDR3 DNA reads TGTGCCAGCAGTGGGACAGCATATGGCTACACCTTC. This sequence encodes CASSGTAYGYTF.

V usage is TRBV6-2 or TRBV6-3 and J usage is TRBJ2-2; possibly TRBD1 for D (5 bases). V shed 1 base and J shed 6 bases, with 9 bases lying between them. The germline V gene has CDR1 MNHEY and CDR2 SVGEGT. CDR3 length: 14 amino acids. Here the CDR3 reads CASSYFRVAGELFF. CDR3 sequence (DNA): TGTGCCAGCAGTTACTTCAGGGTCGCCGGGGAGCTGTTTTTT.

The rearrangement uses TRBV11-2 and TRBJ1-3; D is undetermined. V was cut by 1 base and J by 0 bases, with 10 bases left in between. Germline V gene sequence: CDR1 SGHAT, CDR2 FQNNGV. CDR3 length: 16 amino acids. Here the CDR3 DNA reads TGTGCCAGCAGCTTAGGATCAGGTTACTCTGGAAACACCATATATTTT. Protein product: CASSLGSGYSGNTIYF.

This clone was picked up one time. The rearrangement uses TRBV5-1 and TRBJ2-4; D gene uncertain. The germline gives CDR1 SGHRS, CDR2 YFSETQ. The V and J ends lost 0 bases and 9 bases respectively, with 10 bases between them. This CDR3 has 13 residues. The CDR3 loop reads CASSLGQRGIQYF. The CDR3 nucleotides read TGCGCCAGCAGCTTGGGTCAGCGAGGCATTCAGTACTTC.

The genes are TRBV11-3 and TRBJ1-4, with 8 bases lining up with TRBD1. Germline V gene sequence: CDR1 SGHNT, CDR2 YENEEA. V was pared by 7 bases and J by 6 bases, with 7 bases of the junction left unmatched. This CDR3 contains 14 residues. CDR3 DNA sequence: TGTGCCAGCACCCAGGGGGCCGGAGATGAAAAACTGTTTTTT. Residues: CASTQGAGDEKLFF.

V gene TRBV4-1 combines with J gene TRBJ2-1, with 13 bases matching TRBD2. This CDR3 has 15 amino acids. The germline CDR1 and CDR2 sequences are MGHRA and YSYEKL. V shed 6 bases and J 10 bases; nucleotides not matched to a gene: 9. The CDR3 protein is CASSPGLAGVGEQFF. Written as DNA, the CDR3 is TGCGCCAGCAGTCCCGGACTAGCGGGAGTAGGCGAGCAGTTCTTC.

The genes are TRBV7-8 and TRBJ2-2; 14 bases match TRBD2. Trimming at V came to 5 bases and at J to 0 bases, leaving 5 bases not matched to a gene. The CDR3 is 18 residues long. CDR1 is SGHVS and CDR2 is FQNEAQ in the germline V gene. CDR3 in amino acids: CASSVPGLAGANTGELFF. The CDR3 bases are TGTGCCAGCAGCGTCCCGGGACTAGCGGGGGCGAACACCGGGGAGCTGTTTTTT.

This sequence joins TRBV2 and TRBJ1-6, with D uncertain. There are 13 residues in the CDR3. V dropped 3 bases and J dropped 7 bases, with 7 bases sitting between them. Germline CDR1 and CDR2: SNHLY and FYNNEI. The DNA for the CDR3 is TGTGCCAGCAGTGACAGATGGAATTCACCCCTCCACTTT. Protein sequence: CASSDRWNSPLHF.

The chain employs TRBV3-1 (or the pseudogene TRBV3-2) and TRBJ1-2; weak D call: TRBD1 (5 bases). Germline lookup yields CDR1 LGHDT and CDR2 YNNKEL (reference sequence). The V gene lost 0 bases and the J gene lost 5 bases, with 25 bases spanning the gap. This CDR3 comprises 19 residues. CDR3 sequence: CASSQDGTQGIWEDYGYTF. CDR3 DNA sequence: TGTGCCAGCAGCCAAGATGGAACGCAGGGTATATGGGAAGATTATGGCTACACCTTC.

V and J are TRBV23-1 and TRBJ1-2; weak D call: TRBD1 (6 bases). TRBV23-1 has ORF status, its function being uncertain. CDR3 length: 12 residues. The V end lost 6 bases, the J end lost 7 bases, and 12 bases lay between the germline ends. CDR3 DNA: TGCGCCAGCAGCCCGGGGGGGGCTGGCTACACCTTC. It is translated as CASSPGGAGYTF.

CDR3 nucleotides: TGTGCCAGCTCAACCCGACAAGGTGGTCAAGAGACCCAGTACTTC. Translation: CASSTRQGGQETQYF. J is TRBJ2-5 and V is TRBV18; D uncertain. V was clipped by 5 bases and J by 2 bases, with 15 bases between them. Germline lookup yields CDR1 KGHSH and CDR2 LQKENI. This CDR3 comprises 15 residues.

The V call is TRBV11-3, the J call TRBJ2-3; D may be TRBD2 (5 bases). The CDR3 runs to 14 residues. Germline CDR1 SGHNT, CDR2 YENEEA. With 1 base removed from V and 4 bases from J, the gap between germline ends came to 9 bases. In DNA form, the CDR3 reads TGTGCCAGCAGCTTAGCGGGGAACGCAGATACGCAGTATTTT. Protein: CASSLAGNADTQYF. Looking up the rest from reference TRBV11-3 and TRBJ2-3 gives the full variable domain: EAGVVQSPRYKIIEKKQPVAFWCNPISGHNTLYWYLQNLGQGPELLIRYENEEAVDDSQLPKDRFSAERLKGVDSTLKIQPAELGDSAVYLCASSLAGNADTQYFGPGTRLTVL.

The CDR3 loop reads CATSDLIRLDGRDEQFF. CDR3 nucleotides: TGTGCCACCAGTGATTTGATACGGCTCGACGGGAGGGATGAGCAGTTCTTC. This chain joins TRBV24-1 and TRBJ2-1; 8 bases line up with TRBD2. Germline loops: CDR1 KGHDR, CDR2 SFDVKD. With 0 bases clipped from V and 8 bases from J, the junction kept 11 bases outside the gene matches. There are 17 residues in the CDR3.

The CDR3 spells CASSDSGWNTEAFF. The CDR3 region has the DNA TGTGCCAGCAGTGATTCAGGGTGGAACACTGAAGCTTTCTTT. The V gene is TRBV6-1, the J gene TRBJ1-1; weak D call: TRBD1 (5 bases). The CDR3 extends over 14 amino acids. The V end lost 3 bases, the J end lost 1 base, and 9 bases lay between the germline ends. CDR1 MNHNS and CDR2 SASEGT come from the germline V gene.

The chain is built from TRBV9 and TRBJ2-2; 12 bases fit TRBD2. This CDR3 spans 18 amino acids. Trimming at V came to 4 bases and at J to 5 bases, leaving 12 bases not matched to a gene. Looked up from germline, CDR1 is SGDLS and CDR2 is YYNGEE. This CDR3 reads CASSPGWLAGGRTGELFF. The CDR3 coding sequence is TGTGCCAGCAGCCCGGGGTGGCTAGCGGGAGGGCGTACCGGGGAGCTGTTTTTT.

V gene TRBV20-1 combines with J gene TRBJ1-2; TRBD1 agrees at 9 bases. V gave up 6 bases and J gave up 4 bases; unmatched junction bases: 0. There are 11 residues in the CDR3. Per the germline V gene, CDR1 is DFQATT and CDR2 is SNEGSKA (reference sequence). CDR3 protein: CSATGGYGYTF. CDR3 DNA sequence: TGCAGTGCGACAGGGGGCTATGGCTACACCTTC.